Listed here are 20 T cell receptor beta chains from one sample, sequenced in a study of T cells after yellow fever vaccination. TCRdb re-called the 5' RACE reads with MiXCR, one entry per CDR3 protein. This table holds 250,000 to 300,000 distinct CDR3 sequences, under 9% found once. Source: CD4+ T cells sorted from PBMCs, taken 5 days after the yellow fever booster vaccination. These receptors all come from a young man who received the YFV17D yellow fever vaccine.

The chain couples TRBV30 to TRBJ1-3; D gene unclear. V lost 3 bases and J lost 0, with 6 bases in between. CDR3 length equals 13 residues. The V gene's germline CDR1 is GTSNPN and CDR2 SVGIG (reference sequence). The CDR3 DNA reads TGTGCCTGGAGGACGTTCTCTGGAAACACCATATATTTT. It translates to CAWRTFSGNTIYF. Complete variable domain (other parts from reference TRBV30 and TRBJ1-3): SQTIHQWPATLVQPVGSPLSLECTVEGTSNPNLYWYRQAAGRGLQLLFYSVGIGQISSEVPQNLSASRPQDRQFILSSKKLLLSDSGFYLCAWRTFSGNTIYFGEGSWLTVV.

This chain connects TRBV11-2 to TRBJ1-4; D gene ambiguous. Trimming left V 4 bases short and J 5 bases short, with 2 bases between. CDR1 is SGHAT, CDR2 FQNNGV, per germline. The CDR3 totals 11 residues. In nucleotides, the CDR3 is TGTGCCAGCAGCTGGAATGAAAAACTGTTTTTT. Its translation is CASSWNEKLFF.

This clonotype was detected a few times. CDR3 nucleotide sequence: TGTGCCAGCAGACTCCGGGACAGTAATTCACCCCTCCACTTT. Protein sequence: CASRLRDSNSPLHF. The chain has TRBV5-4 and TRBJ1-6, with 7 bases identical to TRBD1. Per the germline V gene, CDR1 is SGHNT and CDR2 is YYREEE (reference sequence). Trimming took 5 bases from V and 6 from J; bases not matched to a gene: 5. The CDR3 runs 14 residues.

The V gene is TRBV4-3, the J gene TRBJ1-4, with unresolved D. V was shortened by 0 bases and J by 10 bases, with 27 bases between the two germline ends. The CDR3 extends over 19 amino acids. In germline, CDR1 is LGHNA, CDR2 YSLEER. This CDR3 is CASSQEPRRRDRIHVKLFF. The CDR3 DNA follows: TGCGCCAGCAGCCAAGAACCCCGGAGGAGGGATAGGATTCATGTAAAACTGTTTTTT.

The J gene is TRBJ1-2, the V gene TRBV20-1; a possible D gene is TRBD1 (5 bases). V lost 4 bases and J 1 base, leaving 16 bases between the germline ends. This CDR3 has 15 residues. Germline CDR1 reads DFQATT; CDR2 reads SNEGSKA (reference sequence). Here the CDR3 reads CSAIRSTDYNYGYTF. CDR3 DNA: TGCAGTGCTATAAGGTCGACAGATTATAACTATGGCTACACCTTC.

Only a few counts were recorded for this clonotype. The gene calls are TRBV12-3 or TRBV12-4 and TRBJ1-5; D unresolved. Trimming cost V 2 bases and J 8 bases, with 7 bases left between them. The CDR3 is 12 amino acids. CDR3: CASSLIPEPQHF. As DNA, the CDR3 is TGTGCCAGCAGTTTAATCCCAGAGCCCCAGCATTTT.

The chain employs TRBV15 and TRBJ1-4; D uncertain. Per the germline V gene, CDR1 is LNHNV and CDR2 is YYDKDF (reference sequence). The CDR3 runs to 15 residues. Trimming took 1 base from V and 5 from J, leaving 11 bases between them. CDR3 nucleotides: TGTGCCACCAGCAGAGCCGGGTCGGGAAATGAAAAACTGTTTTTT. Its translation is CATSRAGSGNEKLFF.

The chain is built from TRBV18 and TRBJ2-7; the match to TRBD1 covers 9 bases. The ends lost 2 bases at V and 2 bases at J; junction bases unmatched: 4. This CDR3 region has 15 residues. Germline lookup yields CDR1 KGHSH and CDR2 LQKENI. This chain's CDR3 is CASSPGTGSAYEQYF. CDR3 bases: TGTGCCAGCTCACCAGGGACAGGGTCGGCCTACGAGCAGTACTTC.

In its sample, this clonotype was seen a few times. The chain joins TRBV12-3 or TRBV12-4 to TRBJ1-4; 7 nucleotides line up with TRBD1. V gave up 6 bases and J gave up 0 bases; unmatched junction bases: 4. CDR3 size: 15 residues. The CDR3 nucleotides are TGTGCCAGCAGCTCAGGGGGATCAACTAATGAAAAACTGTTTTTT. It codes for CASSSGGSTNEKLFF.

This clonotype appeared a few times. This chain connects TRBV12-5 to TRBJ1-4, with no clear D. The CDR3 length is 16 residues. The germline V gene encodes CDR1 LGHNT and CDR2 FRNRAP. The V gene lost 0 bases and the J gene lost 8 bases, with 16 bases spanning the gap. CDR3 residues: CASGLVRRGRLEKLFF. For the CDR3, the DNA is TGTGCTAGTGGTTTGGTACGGAGAGGGCGGCTAGAAAAACTGTTTTTT.

The chain carries TRBV5-4 and TRBJ1-1, with D hard to call. V shed 0 bases and J shed 3 bases, with 9 bases lying between them. Germline assignment: CDR1 SGHNT and CDR2 YYREEE (reference sequence). The CDR3 contains 14 residues. CDR3 amino acids: CASSLVREDTEAFF. As DNA, the CDR3 is TGTGCCAGCAGCTTGGTCCGCGAGGACACTGAAGCTTTCTTT. Full variable domain (missing parts from reference TRBV5-4 and TRBJ1-1): ETGVTQSPTHLIKTRGQQVTLRCSSQSGHNTVSWYQQALGQGPQFIFQYYREEENGRGNFPPRFSGLQFPNYSSELNVNALELDDSALYLCASSLVREDTEAFFGQGTRLTVV.

This clonotype has a handful of counts. This chain connects TRBV12-3 or TRBV12-4 to TRBJ1-6; D is undetermined. Trimming took 6 bases from V and 10 from J, leaving 7 bases between them. This CDR3 contains 11 residues. In nucleotides, the CDR3 is TGTGCCAGCAGGGGAAGGTCACCCCTCCACTTT. Amino acid sequence: CASRGRSPLHF.

The V and J genes are TRBV12-3 or TRBV12-4 and TRBJ1-5; no reliable D call. The CDR3 length is 14 residues. Trimming pared 3 bases from V and 0 bases from J, leaving 6 bases between. This chain's CDR3 is CASSFSLSNQPQHF. The CDR3 DNA is TGTGCCAGCAGTTTTTCCCTTAGCAATCAGCCCCAGCATTTT.

V usage is TRBV11-3 and J usage is TRBJ2-7, with D unresolved. Trimming stripped 0 bases from V and 8 bases from J, with 8 bases between. Germline V gene data show CDR1 as SGHNT and CDR2 as YENEEA. The CDR3 is made up of 12 amino acids. The CDR3 loop reads CASSLEGEKQYF. CDR3 DNA sequence: TGTGCCAGCAGCTTAGAAGGAGAAAAGCAGTACTTC.

This clonotype has more than one count but fewer than ten. The rearrangement uses TRBV18 and TRBJ1-1; 7 bases map to TRBD1. Trimming removed 3 bases from V and 5 bases from J; junction bases left unmatched: 3. Germline CDR1 and CDR2: KGHSH and LQKENI. The length of the CDR3 is 13 residues. CDR3 in DNA: TGTGCCAGCTCACCCGACAGGGTAACTGAAGCTTTCTTT. Its translation is CASSPDRVTEAFF.

In this sample, this clonotype turned up a few times. This chain connects TRBV7-8 to TRBJ2-7; 10 bases align to TRBD2. This CDR3 region has 16 residues. V trimming: 4 bases; J trimming: 3 bases; junction bases outside the gene matches: 9. The germline gives CDR1 SGHVS, CDR2 FQNEAQ. The CDR3 here is CASSYGTSAGGYEQYF. The DNA of the CDR3 is TGTGCCAGCAGCTACGGGACTAGCGCCGGGGGCTACGAGCAGTACTTC. Full variable domain (remainder filled in from reference TRBV7-8 and TRBJ2-7): GAGVSQSPRYKVAKRGQDVALRCDPISGHVSLFWYQQALGQGPEFLTYFQNEAQLDKSGLPSDRFFAERPEGSVSTLKIQRTQQEDSAVYLCASSYGTSAGGYEQYFGPGTRLTVT.

Ten or more counts support this clonotype. The chain has TRBV7-9 and TRBJ1-5; 7 bases agree with TRBD1. The V gene end was trimmed by 1 base and the J gene end by 6 bases; junction bases not matched to a gene: 3. Looked up from germline, CDR1 is SEHNR and CDR2 is FQNEAQ (reference sequence). This CDR3 contains 14 residues. The CDR3, as DNA: TGTGCCAGCAGCTTAGGACAGGGAGGTCAGCCCCAGCATTTT. Amino acids: CASSLGQGGQPQHF.

This clonotype was recorded a few times. V is TRBV14 and J is TRBJ1-2; D possibly corresponds to TRBD1 (5 bases). V gave up 2 bases and J gave up 5 bases, with 12 bases separating them. CDR3 length: 14 residues. The germline V gene encodes CDR1 SGHDN and CDR2 FVKESK. The CDR3 sequence: CASSQQDTAYGYTF. The CDR3 nucleotides read TGTGCCAGCAGCCAACAGGACACCGCATATGGCTACACCTTC.

The V gene is TRBV7-3, the J gene TRBJ2-3, with D possibly being TRBD2 (5 bases). Germline V gene lookup returns CDR1 SGHTA and CDR2 FQGTGA. This CDR3 region has 15 residues. Trimming cost V 3 bases and J 5 bases, with 15 bases left between them. Here the CDR3 reads CASSFYEGSRDTQYF. CDR3 in DNA: TGTGCCAGCAGCTTCTATGAGGGTTCGAGAGATACGCAGTATTTT. Supplemented by reference TRBV7-3 and TRBJ2-3, the full variable domain reads GAGVSQTPSNKVTEKGKYVELRCDPISGHTALYWYRQSLGQGPEFLIYFQGTGAADDSGLPNDRFFAVRPEGSVSTLKIQRTERGDSAVYLCASSFYEGSRDTQYFGPGTRLTVL.

This clonotype was detected ten times or more. The chain is built from TRBV20-1 and TRBJ2-1, with TRBD2 identical over 8 bases. Germline V lookup: CDR1 DFQATT, CDR2 SNEGSKA (reference sequence). This CDR3 is 13 amino acids long. CDR3 in DNA: TGCAGCCCGGTAGCGGGGAGTTACAATGAGCAGTTCTTC. Amino acids: CSPVAGSYNEQFF.